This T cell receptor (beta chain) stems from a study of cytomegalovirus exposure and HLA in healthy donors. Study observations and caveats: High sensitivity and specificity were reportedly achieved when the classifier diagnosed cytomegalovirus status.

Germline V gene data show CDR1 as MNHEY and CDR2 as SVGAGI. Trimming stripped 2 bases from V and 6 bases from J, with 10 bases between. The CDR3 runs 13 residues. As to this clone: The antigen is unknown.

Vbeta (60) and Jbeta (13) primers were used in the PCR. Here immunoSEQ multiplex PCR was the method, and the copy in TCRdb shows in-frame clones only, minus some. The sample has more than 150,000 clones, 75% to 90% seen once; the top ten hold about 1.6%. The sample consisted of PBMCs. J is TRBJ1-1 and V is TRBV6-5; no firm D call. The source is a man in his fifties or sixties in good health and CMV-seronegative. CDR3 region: CASSYNQAPEAFF. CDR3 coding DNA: TGTGCCAGCAGTTACAACCAGGCCCCTGAAGCTTTCTTT.